Presented here are 26 T cell receptor beta chains from one specimen sequenced in a study of blood T cells in healthy people across ages. A second PCR of 7 to 11 cycles used a sample-barcoded 5' primer and a J-beta primer mix. MiXCR was run by TCRdb on the 5' RACE reads, yielding one entry per CDR3 protein. The table records around 820,000 distinct CDR3 sequences, around 25% of them present only once. The data were also submitted as part of a second study, on T cells of mothers and their children.

Sequences were obtained from blood. These receptors all stem from a boy younger than 18 in good health.

This clonotype was found a few times. The rearrangement uses TRBV19 and TRBJ2-4, with 8 positions matching TRBD2. This CDR3 comprises 17 residues. Trimming took 2 bases from V and 0 from J; bases not matched to a gene: 6. Looked up from germline, CDR1 is LNHDA and CDR2 is SQIVND (reference sequence). CDR3 DNA sequence: TGTGCCAGTAGTATAATTAGCGGGGAAGGAGCCAAAAACATTCAGTACTTC. Translated: CASSIISGEGAKNIQYF.

This clonotype was detected a few times. The chain joins TRBV12-3 or TRBV12-4 to TRBJ2-4, with 9 bases lining up with TRBD2. The CDR3 has 17 amino acids. Germline trimming cut 3 bases from V and 9 bases from J; bases unmatched to any gene: 15. CDR3 residues: CASSFAGGGGFRSIQYF. The CDR3 DNA sequence: TGTGCCAGCAGTTTTGCGGGAGGGGGCGGTTTTCGGAGCATTCAGTACTTC.

This clonotype appeared a few times. This sequence joins TRBV7-3 and TRBJ2-2; TRBD1 matches at 9 bases. The CDR3 has 17 residues. The V and J ends lost 2 bases and 5 bases, in that order; junction bases with no gene match: 9. Germline V gene lookup returns CDR1 SGHTA and CDR2 FQGTGA. The DNA of the CDR3 is TGTGCCAGCAGCTTATTGACAGGGGGGTTGAGGACCGGGGAGCTGTTTTTT. Protein sequence: CASSLLTGGLRTGELFF. Together with reference TRBV7-3 and TRBJ2-2, the CDR3 gives the full variable domain: GAGVSQTPSNKVTEKGKYVELRCDPISGHTALYWYRQSLGQGPEFLIYFQGTGAADDSGLPNDRFFAVRPEGSVSTLKIQRTERGDSAVYLCASSLLTGGLRTGELFFGEGSRLTVL.

The J gene is TRBJ2-3, the V gene TRBV12-3 or TRBV12-4, with D hard to call. This CDR3 region has 12 residues. The V end lost 5 bases, the J end lost 10 bases, and 13 bases lay between the germline ends. The CDR3 DNA reads TGTGCCAGCAGTCTGACGTCGGAGTCGCAGTATTTT. Translating gives CASSLTSESQYF.

This clonotype was seen a handful of times. V gene TRBV20-1 combines with J gene TRBJ1-4; 11 bases are shared with TRBD1. The V gene's germline CDR1 is DFQATT and CDR2 SNEGSKA (reference sequence). The CDR3 contains 15 residues. V lost 3 bases, J lost 7 bases, and 7 bases stayed unmatched. CDR3 sequence (DNA): TGCAGTGCTAGGGCACCGGGACAGGGGGTTGAAAAACTGTTTTTT. It is translated as CSARAPGQGVEKLFF.

This sequence joins TRBV4-1 and TRBJ1-1, with 9 bases fitting TRBD1. This CDR3 is built from 17 residues. CDR1 MGHRA and CDR2 YSYEKL come from the germline V gene. J lost 4 bases, V lost 0 bases, and 9 bases had no gene match. The CDR3 protein is CASSQDGQGIFGTEAFF. In DNA, the CDR3 is TGCGCCAGCAGCCAAGACGGACAGGGGATTTTCGGCACTGAAGCTTTCTTT.

The rearrangement links TRBV5-1 to TRBJ1-4, with 8 bases that match TRBD1. Germline V gene sequence: CDR1 SGHRS, CDR2 YFSETQ. The CDR3 contains 15 residues. With 4 bases clipped from V and 12 bases from J, the junction kept 14 bases outside the gene matches. CDR3 bases: TGCGCCAGCAGCGTGACAGGGGCCCTAATGATGGAACTGTTTTTT. Its translation: CASSVTGALMMELFF.

The chain carries TRBV10-3 and TRBJ2-5; the D gene is possibly TRBD1 (5 bases). Germline lookup yields CDR1 ENHRY and CDR2 SYGVKD. CDR3 size: 13 residues. Trimming stripped 10 bases from V and 1 base from J, with 13 bases between. The CDR3 region is CATEPDSQETQYF. CDR3 bases: TGTGCCACTGAGCCCGACAGCCAAGAGACCCAGTACTTC.

V usage is TRBV6-2 or TRBV6-3 and J usage is TRBJ2-5, with 10 nucleotides matching TRBD2. The J call may be mistaken, given a closer DNA end match to TRBJ2-1. Germline values: CDR1 MNHEY, CDR2 SVGEGT. The CDR3 totals 17 residues. The CDR3 DNA sequence: TGTGCCAGCAGTTACCCCGAAGCGGGAGGGCCAATCCATGAGCAGTTCTTC. Its protein is CASSYPEAGGPIHEQFF.

The chain has TRBV28 and TRBJ2-5, with 8 bases lining up with TRBD1. V dropped 4 bases and J dropped 3; count of bases not matched to a gene: 13. CDR3 length equals 17 residues. Germline CDR1 reads MDHEN; CDR2 reads SYDVKM. The CDR3 loop is CASSSATRTGLKETQYF. Here the CDR3 DNA reads TGTGCCAGCAGTTCCGCAACAAGGACAGGGCTAAAAGAGACCCAGTACTTC.

V is TRBV27 and J is TRBJ2-5; unclear D gene. The end of the DNA aligns better with TRBJ2-7, so the J call may be wrong. Per germline, CDR1 MNHEY and CDR2 SMNVEV (reference sequence). The CDR3 is 15 residues long. The CDR3 sequence: CASSLSSGEFHEQYF. The CDR3 DNA sequence: TGTGCCAGCAGTTTGAGTTCTGGAGAGTTCCACGAGCAGTACTTC.

V usage is TRBV12-5 and J usage is TRBJ1-1, with D unclear. The CDR3 consists of 13 residues. The V and J ends lost 1 base and 1 base respectively, with 4 bases between them. Germline assignment: CDR1 LGHNT and CDR2 FRNRAP. This CDR3 is CASGLDRNTEAFF. The CDR3 DNA reads as TGTGCTAGTGGTTTGGACAGGAACACTGAAGCTTTCTTT.

This clonotype was observed a handful of times. The rearrangement links TRBV4-3 to TRBJ2-5, with D uncertain. Germline V gives CDR1 LGHNA, CDR2 YSLEER. This CDR3 is built from 14 residues. V was clipped by 2 bases and J by 2 bases, with 9 bases between them. The CDR3: CASSQNPGQETQYF. The CDR3, as DNA: TGCGCCAGCAGCCAAAACCCAGGACAAGAGACCCAGTACTTC.

The chain has TRBV7-8 and TRBJ2-3; 7 bases match TRBD2. With 3 bases clipped from V and 0 bases from J, the junction kept 3 bases outside the gene matches. The germline V gene encodes CDR1 SGHVS and CDR2 FQNEAQ. The CDR3 length is 15 residues. CDR3 loop: CASSLRERSTDTQYF. The CDR3 coding sequence is TGTGCCAGCAGCTTGCGGGAGAGAAGCACAGATACGCAGTATTTT.

This clonotype was found a few times. The genes are TRBV29-1 and TRBJ2-5; either TRBD1 or TRBD2 may fit D (6 bases each). The CDR3 contains 14 residues. Germline V lookup: CDR1 SQVTM, CDR2 ANQGSEA. In DNA form, the CDR3 reads TGCACCTACCTCCCGCCCGGGGGCGGGGAGACCCAGTACTTC. This translates into CTYLPPGGGETQYF.

This clonotype was picked up a small number of times. This chain uses TRBV29-1 with TRBJ2-3, with 8 bases that match TRBD2. CDR1 is SQVTM and CDR2 is ANQGSEA in the germline V gene. V shed 4 bases and J 1 base; nucleotides not matched to a gene: 4. The CDR3 length is 14 residues. The CDR3 reads CSVAGTSRTDTQYF. For the CDR3, the DNA is TGCAGCGTTGCCGGGACTAGTCGCACAGATACGCAGTATTTT.

Many counts were recorded for this clonotype. The genes are TRBV27 and TRBJ1-1; D not certain. Trimming shortened V by 1 base and J by 1 base, and 4 bases separated the two germline ends. The CDR3 has 13 amino acids. In germline, CDR1 is MNHEY, CDR2 SMNVEV (reference sequence). DNA of the CDR3: TGTGCCAGCAGTTTATGGGGGAACACTGAAGCTTTCTTT. This codes for CASSLWGNTEAFF.

V and J are TRBV28 and TRBJ2-1; D is ambiguous. CDR3 size: 15 residues. Germline V gives CDR1 MDHEN, CDR2 SYDVKM. V was trimmed by 7 bases and J by 5 bases, leaving 18 bases between them. CDR3 amino acids: CASTLRVQLNNEQFF. DNA of the CDR3: TGTGCCAGCACCCTAAGGGTACAGCTAAACAATGAGCAGTTCTTC.

This chain links TRBV19 with TRBJ2-5, with 10 bases that match TRBD2. The end of the DNA fits TRBJ2-7 better, so the J call may be wrong. The CDR3 extends over 14 amino acids. Germline V lookup: CDR1 LNHDA, CDR2 SQIVND (reference sequence). The CDR3 bases are TGTGCCAGTACCCCAGCGGGAGGGGACTACGAGCAGTACTTC. Translating it yields CASTPAGGDYEQYF.

This chain connects TRBV5-1 to TRBJ2-7; 7 bases match TRBD1. Germline CDR1 is SGHRS and CDR2 is YFSETQ. V shed 6 bases and J 6 bases; nucleotides not matched to a gene: 18. The CDR3 has 16 amino acids. CDR3: CASTVTPTGLISEQYF. In nucleotides, the CDR3 is TGCGCCAGCACCGTAACGCCGACAGGGTTAATTTCCGAGCAGTACTTC.

This clonotype has just one count. The V gene is TRBV20-1, the J gene TRBJ2-7, with 8 bases fitting TRBD2. V lost 3 bases to trimming and J lost 0 bases; unmatched junction nucleotides: 7. The V gene's germline CDR1 is DFQATT and CDR2 SNEGSKA (reference sequence). The CDR3 has 15 amino acids. CDR3 region: CSARASGPGSYEQYF. DNA of the CDR3: TGCAGTGCTAGGGCTAGCGGGCCTGGCTCCTACGAGCAGTACTTC.

The chain employs TRBV20-1 and TRBJ2-5, with a weak D call TRBD2 (5 bases). The end of the DNA fits TRBJ2-7 better, so the J call may be wrong. The V gene's germline CDR1 is DFQATT and CDR2 SNEGSKA (reference sequence). CDR3 length: 15 residues. The DNA for the CDR3 is TGCAGTGCTAGACCCGGGAAGGAAGAATCCTACGAGCAGTACTTC. It translates to CSARPGKEESYEQYF.

The CDR3 sequence is CASSLIGKYEQYF. In DNA, the CDR3 is TGCGCCAGCAGCTTGATCGGGAAGTACGAGCAGTACTTC. V gene TRBV5-1 combines with J gene TRBJ2-7; D is perhaps TRBD2 (5 bases). Germline V CDR1 and CDR2: SGHRS, YFSETQ. V lost 1 base and J lost 4, with 9 bases in between. This CDR3 has 13 residues.

This clonotype has just a few counts. This rearrangement joins TRBV28 to TRBJ2-2; possible D gene TRBD1, 5 bases. V gave up 6 bases and J gave up 4 bases, with 18 bases separating them. In germline, CDR1 is MDHEN, CDR2 SYDVKM. This CDR3 has 16 residues. CDR3 nucleotides: TGTGCCAGCAGCGCATCATTGGGCAGGGCCACCGGGGAGCTGTTTTTT. Translation: CASSASLGRATGELFF.

The count of this clonotype is one. This sequence joins TRBV7-9 and TRBJ2-5, with a tentative D call TRBD2 (5 bases). V dropped 5 bases and J dropped 7 bases, with 20 bases sitting between them. The CDR3 consists of 15 residues. From germline, CDR1 is SEHNR and CDR2 FQNEAQ (reference sequence). CDR3 sequence reads: CASSAYPSAEVTQYF. The CDR3 DNA reads as TGTGCCAGCAGCGCGTACCCTTCCGCGGAGGTGACCCAGTACTTC. Drawing the rest from reference TRBV7-9 and TRBJ2-5, the complete variable domain is DTGVSQNPRHKITKRGQNVTFRCDPISEHNRLYWYRQTLGQGPEFLTYFQNEAQLEKSRLLSDRFSAERPKGSFSTLEIQRTEQGDSAMYLCASSAYPSAEVTQYFGPGTRLLVL.

This chain uses TRBV7-2 with TRBJ2-4; TRBD2 is a possible D gene (6 bases). Trimming shortened V by 5 bases and J by 8 bases, and 16 bases separated the two germline ends. Germline CDR1 SGHTA, CDR2 FQGNSA. The CDR3 totals 14 residues. CDR3 coding DNA: TGTGCCAGCAGCCCAACTACGGGGGTTCACATTCAGTACTTC. Its translation: CASSPTTGVHIQYF. Looking up the rest from reference TRBV7-2 and TRBJ2-4 gives the full variable domain: GAGVSQSPSNKVTEKGKDVELRCDPISGHTALYWYRQSLGQGLEFLIYFQGNSAPDKSGLPSDRFSAERTGGSVSTLTIQRTQQEDSAVYLCASSPTTGVHIQYFGAGTRLSVL.